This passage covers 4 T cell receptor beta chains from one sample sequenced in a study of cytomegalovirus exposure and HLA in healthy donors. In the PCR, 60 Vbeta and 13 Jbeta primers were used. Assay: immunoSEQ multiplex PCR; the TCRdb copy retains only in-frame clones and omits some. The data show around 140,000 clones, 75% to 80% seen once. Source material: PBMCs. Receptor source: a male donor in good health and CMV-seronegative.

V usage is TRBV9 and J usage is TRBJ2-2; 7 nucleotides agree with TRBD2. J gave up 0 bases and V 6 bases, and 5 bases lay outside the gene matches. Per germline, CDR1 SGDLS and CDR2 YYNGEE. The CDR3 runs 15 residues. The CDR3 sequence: CASTPAGANTGELFF. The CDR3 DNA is TGTGCCAGCACCCCGGCGGGAGCGAACACCGGGGAGCTGTTTTTT.

In nucleotides, the CDR3 is TGCGCCAGCAGCCAACTCGCCGGGACAGGGAGAGACACTGAAGCTTTCTTT. Residues: CASSQLAGTGRDTEAFF. V is TRBV4-3 and J is TRBJ1-1; 9 bases map to TRBD1. Germline trimming cut 2 bases from V and 3 bases from J; bases unmatched to any gene: 10. The CDR3 covers 17 residues. Germline assignment: CDR1 LGHNA and CDR2 YSLEER.

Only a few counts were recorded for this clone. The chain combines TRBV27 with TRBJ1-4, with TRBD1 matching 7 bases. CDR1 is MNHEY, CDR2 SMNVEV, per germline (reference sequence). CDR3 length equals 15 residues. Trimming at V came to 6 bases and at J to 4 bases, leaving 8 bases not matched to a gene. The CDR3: CASSDDRAGNEKLFF. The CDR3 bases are TGTGCCAGCAGCGATGACAGGGCGGGTAATGAAAAACTGTTTTTT.

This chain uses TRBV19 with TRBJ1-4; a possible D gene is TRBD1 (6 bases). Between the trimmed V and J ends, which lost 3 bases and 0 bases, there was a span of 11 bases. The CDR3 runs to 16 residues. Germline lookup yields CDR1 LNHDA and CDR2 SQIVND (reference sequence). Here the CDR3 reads CASSMGGPSTNEKLFF. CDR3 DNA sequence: TGTGCCAGTAGTATGGGGGGGCCCTCAACTAATGAAAAACTGTTTTTT.